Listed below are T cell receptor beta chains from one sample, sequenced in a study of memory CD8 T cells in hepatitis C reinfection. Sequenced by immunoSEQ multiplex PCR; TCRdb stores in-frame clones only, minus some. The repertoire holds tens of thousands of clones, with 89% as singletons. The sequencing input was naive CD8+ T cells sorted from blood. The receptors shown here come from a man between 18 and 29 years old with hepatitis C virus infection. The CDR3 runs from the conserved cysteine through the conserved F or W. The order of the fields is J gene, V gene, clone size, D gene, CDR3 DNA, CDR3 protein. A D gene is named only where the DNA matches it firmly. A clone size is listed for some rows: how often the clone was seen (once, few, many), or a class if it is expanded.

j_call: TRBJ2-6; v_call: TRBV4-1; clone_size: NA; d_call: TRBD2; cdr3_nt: TGCGCCAGCAGCCAGGTGGGAGGGGCTCCCTCTGGGGCCAACGTCCTGACTTTC; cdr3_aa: CASSQVGGAPSGANVLTF
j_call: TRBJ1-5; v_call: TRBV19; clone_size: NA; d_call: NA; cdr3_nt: TGTGCCAGTAGCATGACGGACTATAGCAATCAGCCCCAGCATTTT; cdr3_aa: CASSMTDYSNQPQHF
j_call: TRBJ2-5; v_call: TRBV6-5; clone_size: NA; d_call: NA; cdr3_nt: TGTGCCAGCAGTTACTCGGGGAGCCAAGAGACCCAGTACTTC; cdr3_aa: CASSYSGSQETQYF
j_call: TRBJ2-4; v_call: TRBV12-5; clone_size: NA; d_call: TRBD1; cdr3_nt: TGTGCTAGTGGTTTGGCCAAAAACCGGGACAGGGAAGCCAAAAACATTCAGTACTTC; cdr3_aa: CASGLAKNRDREAKNIQYF
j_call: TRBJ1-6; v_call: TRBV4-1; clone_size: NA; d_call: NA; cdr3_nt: TGCGCCAGCAGCCCTGAAGGCGGAGGACCCCTCCACTTT; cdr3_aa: CASSPEGGGPLHF
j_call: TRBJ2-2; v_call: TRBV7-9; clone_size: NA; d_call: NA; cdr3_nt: TGTGCCAGCAGTTTCCCCGGACAGCTCAATTCGAACACCGGGGAGCTGTTTTTT; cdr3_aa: CASSFPGQLNSNTGELFF
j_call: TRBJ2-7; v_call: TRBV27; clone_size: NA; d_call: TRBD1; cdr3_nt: TGTGCCAGCAGTTCCGGGACAGGCTTTAGCAAGTACTTC; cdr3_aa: CASSSGTGFSKYF
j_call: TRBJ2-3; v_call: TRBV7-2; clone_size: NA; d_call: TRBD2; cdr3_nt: TGTGCCAGCAGCTTCACTAGCGGGATCACAGATACGCAGTATTTT; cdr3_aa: CASSFTSGITDTQYF
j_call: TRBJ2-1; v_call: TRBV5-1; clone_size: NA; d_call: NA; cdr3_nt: TGCGCCAGCAGCCACGTCGTGTCGGAGCCCTCCTACAATGAGCAGTTCTTC; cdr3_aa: CASSHVVSEPSYNEQFF
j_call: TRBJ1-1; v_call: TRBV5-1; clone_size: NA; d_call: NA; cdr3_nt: TGCGCCAGCAGCTTAATCGGAGAGAACACTGAAGCTTTCTTT; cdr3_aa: CASSLIGENTEAFF
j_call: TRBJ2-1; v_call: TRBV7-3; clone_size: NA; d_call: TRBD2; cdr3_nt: TGTGCCAGCAGTGCACTAGCGGGAGCATCCTACAATGAGCAGTTCTTC; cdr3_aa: CASSALAGASYNEQFF
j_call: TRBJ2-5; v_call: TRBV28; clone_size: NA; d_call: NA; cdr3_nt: TGTGCCAGCAGTTCGGGGCAAGAGACCCAGTACTTC; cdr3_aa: CASSSGQETQYF
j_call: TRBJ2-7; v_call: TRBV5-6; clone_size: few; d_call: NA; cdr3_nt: TGTGCCAGCAGAGGGGCCTTCGGGTACGAGCAGTACTTC; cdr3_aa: CASRGAFGYEQYF
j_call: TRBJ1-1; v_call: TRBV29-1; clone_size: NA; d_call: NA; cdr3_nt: TGCAGCGTTACTGAAGGACCCCGGGGCACTGAAGCTTTCTTT; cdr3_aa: CSVTEGPRGTEAFF
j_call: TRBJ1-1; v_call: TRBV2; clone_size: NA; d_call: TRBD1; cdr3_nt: TGTGCCAGCAGTCACCAGACAGGGGGTGGTACTGAAGCTTTCTTT; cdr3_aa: CASSHQTGGGTEAFF
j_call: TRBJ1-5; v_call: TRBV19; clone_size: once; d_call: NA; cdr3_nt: TGTGCCAGTAGTATCTCCGCAGGCATAGCGGGGCAAGTAGCCCAGCATTTT; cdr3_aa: CASSISAGIAGQVAQHF
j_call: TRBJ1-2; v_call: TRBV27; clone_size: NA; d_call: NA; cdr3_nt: TGTGCCAGCGGAGGCGTCAGCTATGGCTACACCTTC; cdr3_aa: CASGGVSYGYTF
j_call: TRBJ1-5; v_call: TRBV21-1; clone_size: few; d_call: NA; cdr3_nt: TGTGCCAGCTTGTACAAAGAAAAGAGGGTGAGCAGGATGGGTAATCAGCCCCAGCATTTT; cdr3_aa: CASLYKEKRVSRMGNQPQHF
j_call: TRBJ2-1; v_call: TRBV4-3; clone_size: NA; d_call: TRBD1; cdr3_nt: TGCGCCAGCAGCCAAGATCAGGGGGCCTATGAGCAGTTCTTC; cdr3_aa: CASSQDQGAYEQFF
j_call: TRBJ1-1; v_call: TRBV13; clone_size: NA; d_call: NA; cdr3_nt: TGTGCCAGCAGCGCGACCCTGACGGGAGAAGCTTTCTTT; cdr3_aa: CASSATLTGEAFF
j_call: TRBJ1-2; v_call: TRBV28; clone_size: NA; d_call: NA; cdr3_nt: TGTGCCAGCACCTACCCACAGGGAGGGACCTATGGCTACACCTTC; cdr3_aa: CASTYPQGGTYGYTF
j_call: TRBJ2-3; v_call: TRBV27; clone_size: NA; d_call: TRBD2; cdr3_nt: TGTGCCAGCAGTCCTTTGGGGGGGAACACAGATACGCAGTATTTT; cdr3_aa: CASSPLGGNTDTQYF
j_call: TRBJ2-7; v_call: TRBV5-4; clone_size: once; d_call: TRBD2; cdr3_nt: TGTGCCAGCAGCTCGTCCGGGACTAGCGGTTACGAGCAGTACTTC; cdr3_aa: CASSSSGTSGYEQYF
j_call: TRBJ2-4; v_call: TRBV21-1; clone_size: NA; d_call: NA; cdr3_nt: TGTGCCAGCAAGGAGGGGGCGGGGGGCAACATTCAGTACTTC; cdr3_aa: CASKEGAGGNIQYF
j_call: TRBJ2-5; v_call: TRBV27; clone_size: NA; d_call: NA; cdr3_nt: TGTGCCAGCAGTTTCAATACCCGGGAGAGGCAGTACTTC; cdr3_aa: CASSFNTRERQYF
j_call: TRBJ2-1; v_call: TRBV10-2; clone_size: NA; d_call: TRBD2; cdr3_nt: TGCGCCAGCAGTGACCGAGCGGGGTTCTCCTACAATGAGCAGTTCTTC; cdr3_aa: CASSDRAGFSYNEQFF
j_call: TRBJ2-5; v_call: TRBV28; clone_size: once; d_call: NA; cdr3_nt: TGTGCCAGCAGTTTAGACGGCCAAAGGGTCCAGGGCCAAGAGACCCAGTACTTC; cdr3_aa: CASSLDGQRVQGQETQYF
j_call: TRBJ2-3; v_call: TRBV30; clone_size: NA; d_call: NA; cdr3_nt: TGTGCCTGGAGTAGGTGGGTGCGGGTCTCAGATACGCAGTATTTT; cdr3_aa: CAWSRWVRVSDTQYF
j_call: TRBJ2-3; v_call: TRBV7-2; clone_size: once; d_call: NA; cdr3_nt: TGTGCCAGCAGCCCAGGTGTGACAGCCATAGATACGCAGTATTTT; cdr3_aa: CASSPGVTAIDTQYF
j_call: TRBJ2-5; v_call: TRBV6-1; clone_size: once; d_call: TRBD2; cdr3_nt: TGTGCCAGCAGTGAAGCACTAGCGGGACCCCAAGAGACCCAGTACTTC; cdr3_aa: CASSEALAGPQETQYF
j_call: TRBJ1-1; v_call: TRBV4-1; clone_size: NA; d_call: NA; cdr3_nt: TGCGCCAGCAGCCAAGATCAGGGCCCGAACACTGAAGCTTTCTTT; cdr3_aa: CASSQDQGPNTEAFF
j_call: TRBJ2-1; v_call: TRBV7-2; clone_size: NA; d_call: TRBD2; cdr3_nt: TGTGCCAGCAGCTTAGTAGCGGGACTGTACAATGAGCAGTTCTTC; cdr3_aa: CASSLVAGLYNEQFF
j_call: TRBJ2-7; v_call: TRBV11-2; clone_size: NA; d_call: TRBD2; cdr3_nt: TGTGCCAGCAGCCACCTGCGACTAGCGGGAGTCTGGGAGCAGTACTTC; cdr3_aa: CASSHLRLAGVWEQYF
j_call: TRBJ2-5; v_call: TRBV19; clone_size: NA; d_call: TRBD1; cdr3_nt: TGTGCCAGTAGTACCCGGACAGGGCAAGAGACCCAGTACTTC; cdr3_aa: CASSTRTGQETQYF
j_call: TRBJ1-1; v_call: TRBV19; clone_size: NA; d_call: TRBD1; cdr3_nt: TGTGCCACTACCACAGGGGGCAACACTGAAGCTTTCTTT; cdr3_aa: CATTTGGNTEAFF
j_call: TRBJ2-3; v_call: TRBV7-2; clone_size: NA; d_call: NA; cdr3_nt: TGTGCCAGCAGCTTAGCGCGCGGAGTAGATACGCAGTATTTT; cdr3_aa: CASSLARGVDTQYF
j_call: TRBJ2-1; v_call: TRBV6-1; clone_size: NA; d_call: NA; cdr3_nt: TGTGCCAGCAGTGATACCGGACAAGGACCCTACAATGAGCAGTTCTTC; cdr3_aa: CASSDTGQGPYNEQFF
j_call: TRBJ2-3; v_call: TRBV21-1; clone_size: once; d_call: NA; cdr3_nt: TGTGCCAGCAGCAAAGCGGAAAAGGTTCGAGGTACGCAGTATTTT; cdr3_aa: CASSKAEKVRGTQYF
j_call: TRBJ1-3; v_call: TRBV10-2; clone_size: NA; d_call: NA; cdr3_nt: TGCGCCAGCAGAGAGGAGAACTCTGGAAACACCATATATTTT; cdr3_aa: CASREENSGNTIYF
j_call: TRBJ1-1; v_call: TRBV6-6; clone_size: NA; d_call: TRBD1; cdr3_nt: TGTGCCAGCAGTTGGGGGACAGGGGTGGTCACTGAAGCTTTCTTT; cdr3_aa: CASSWGTGVVTEAFF
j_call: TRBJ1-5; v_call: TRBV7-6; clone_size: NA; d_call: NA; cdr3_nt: TGTGCCAGCAGCTTAGATGGGGGAGCGGGTCAGCCCCAGCATTTT; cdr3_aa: CASSLDGGAGQPQHF